This T cell receptor (beta chain) came from a study of cytomegalovirus exposure and HLA in healthy donors. Per germline, CDR1 SGHTA and CDR2 FQGTGA. This CDR3 has 18 amino acids. J gave up 3 bases and V 1 base, and 11 bases lay outside the gene matches. The study ran its PCR with 60 Vbeta and 13 Jbeta primers. TCRdb's table, derived via immunoSEQ multiplex PCR, lists solely in-frame clones and lacks some. The sample lists over 200,000 clones; approximately 82% were seen once. The rearrangement uses TRBV7-3 and TRBJ2-5, with 10 bases fitting TRBD2. The clonotype originates from a woman aged 40-49 years in good health and CMV-seronegative. The sample consisted of PBMCs. The CDR3 DNA sequence: TGTGCCAGCAGCTTAATTGGGCGGACTAGCGGCAGTAAAGAGACCCAGTACTTC. Translating it yields CASSLIGRTSGSKETQYF.